This T cell receptor (beta chain) was captured in a study of T cell responses to AZD1222 COVID-19 vaccine. Study-wide findings and caveats: Spike-specific TCR breadth and depth went up after people got two AZD1222 doses.

Generated by immunoSEQ multiplex PCR, the TCRdb table keeps only in-frame clones and is missing some. The top ten clones hold 2.5% to 4% of a sample with about 120,000 clones, over 75% of them seen once. This clone was detected once. Antigen unknown. The sample in question was peripheral blood, obtained on day 0 of AZD1222 vaccination. This clonotype was sampled from an adult in good health.

Here the CDR3 reads CASSSDSGYTIYF. As DNA, the CDR3 is TGTGCCAGCAGTTCGGACAGTGGGTACACCATATATTTT. V usage is TRBV12-3 or TRBV12-4 and J usage is TRBJ1-3, with D perhaps TRBD1 (6 bases). V lost 4 bases and J lost 8, with 12 bases in between. The CDR3 length is 13 residues.